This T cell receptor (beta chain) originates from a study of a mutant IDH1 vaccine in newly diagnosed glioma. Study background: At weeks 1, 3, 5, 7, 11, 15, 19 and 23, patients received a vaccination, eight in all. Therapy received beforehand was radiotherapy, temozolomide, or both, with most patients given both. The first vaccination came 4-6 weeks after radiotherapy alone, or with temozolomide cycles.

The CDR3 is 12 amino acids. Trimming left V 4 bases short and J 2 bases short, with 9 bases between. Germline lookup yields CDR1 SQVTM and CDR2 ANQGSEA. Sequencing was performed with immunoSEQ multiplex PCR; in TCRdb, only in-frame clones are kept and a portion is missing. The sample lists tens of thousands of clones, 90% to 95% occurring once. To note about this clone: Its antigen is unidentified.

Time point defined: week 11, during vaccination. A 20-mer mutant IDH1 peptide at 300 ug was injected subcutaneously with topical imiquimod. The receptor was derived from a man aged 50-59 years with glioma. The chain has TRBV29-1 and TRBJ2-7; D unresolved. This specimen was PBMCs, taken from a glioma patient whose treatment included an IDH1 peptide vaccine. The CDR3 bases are TGCAGCGTTGTACAGCCAACCTACGAGCAGTACTTC. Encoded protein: CSVVQPTYEQYF.